The sequence of this T cell receptor beta chain was determined in a study of cytomegalovirus exposure and HLA in healthy donors (dated by TCRdb to 2015 to 2018). At the level of the whole study: According to an earlier analysis of 587 of the donors, 150 million to 200 million T cells yielded 100 million or so unique TCR beta sequences and roughly 280 Gb of sequence data. Roughly 300 gigabases of sequencing data and roughly 80 million unique TCR sequences made up an early release that covered some 640 HLA-typed donors. Of the 300 to 500 genotyped donors, 75% to 85% were placed in the genetic ancestry cluster associated with self-reported Caucasian donors. The study was designed to test whether signatures of past pathogen exposure could be identified by cataloging public T cell receptors. The study used immunosequencing to profile the T cell repertoires of several hundred subjects and linked those repertoires to cytomegalovirus serostatus. A separate validation cohort of over a hundred different subjects was used in addition to the approximately 700-subject first cohort. High-throughput TCR immunosequencing, statistical association of individual TCRs with disease status, and machine learning were combined to predict cytomegalovirus infection status. A later analysis re-examined previously published TCR beta repertoires from roughly 720 donors and added high-resolution HLA genotyping to investigate patterns of TCR occurrence. In the later analysis, no new phenotypic data were used to find candidate immune exposures; instead, reliance was placed on TCR beta sequences and their occurrence across donors. To decide whether each TCR beta V gene segment behaved as functional or pseudogenic, an earlier analysis of approximately 590 of the donors relied on high-throughput TCR beta sequencing. Alongside the repertoire data, information on donor age, sex, ethnicity and CMV serostatus was compiled. In a later genetic analysis, genome-wide SNP genotypes for 398 of the 666 donors were used, and that subset was treated as a discovery cohort. Every discovery cohort repertoire had been produced on one sequencing platform. HLA typing covered class I and class II loci at four-digit resolution. Typing coverage differed by locus: A, B, C, DRB1 and DQB1 were typed in about 629-640 donors, DQA1 in 500 to 550, DPA1 in approximately 600, and DPB1 in just under 480. Several DR-DQ haplotypes were treated as single units for association and clustering because of strong linkage in the cohort. On average, around 200,000 unique TCR beta nucleotide sequences were sequenced per donor among a few hundred genotyped donors of the cohort, with approximately 18% of those sequences being non-productive. What the work shows at the level of the full study, not this receptor alone: It was suggested by the authors that the approach could potentially be generalized to other disease states and immunological phenotypes. Because some donors lacked HLA typing at each locus, the association tests relied only on the typed subset. A later analysis found that HLA-associated TCR beta chains were more clonally expanded and had lower generation probabilities than equally common non-associated chains. Linkage disequilibrium might explain the correlated functional status among segregating V segments, but an unknown experimental factor could not be ruled out. The only immune exposure information available for the cohort was CMV serostatus. A later analysis associated 15,000 to 20,000 TCR beta sequences with specific HLA alleles at a false discovery rate of 0.05. Roughly uniform sequencing depth across donors was assumed in presence/absence analyses, although this assumption may not hold. According to a later analysis, most CMV-associated TCR beta chains appeared to be HLA-restricted, and the HLA associations seemed to be driven largely by CMV exposure. A later genetic analysis reported fewer N-insertions in productive TCRs among donors in an Asian-associated ancestry cluster than the roughly 720-donor mean. A cluster of highly shared sequence variants was judged likely to be a technical artifact of the sequencing pipeline. In both the original and validation cohorts, the classifier was reported to diagnose cytomegalovirus status with high specificity and sensitivity. A further reported finding was that TCR beta sequences accurately predicted the HLA-A and HLA-B alleles for most subjects in the first cohort. Because counts were too low, 15 to 20 rarely observed V segments, including chromosome 9 orphons, were left out of the earlier analysis of a few hundred of the donors. In the study, around 150 TCR beta chains were listed as associated with cytomegalovirus. Assigning TCR associations to individual alleles was difficult when HLA alleles, especially DR and DQ, strongly co-occurred. A later analysis found that TCR association rates varied across HLA loci, with DRB1 alleles showing the most associated TCRs and HLA-C alleles the fewest. The 87-base-pair reads could not distinguish some IMGT-functional V segments, including TRBV6-2 and TRBV6-3, so those segments were excluded. An earlier analysis of several hundred of the donors showed that most TCR beta V segments appeared in productive rearrangements either about 90% or about 30% of the time, which broadly matched IMGT annotations. According to a later analysis, parvovirus B19, influenza, CMV and Epstein-Barr virus appeared linked to several top co-occurrence clusters. A few of the identified cytomegalovirus-associated TCR beta chains were confirmed in vitro to be specific for cytomegalovirus antigens. In a later genetic analysis, a missense DCLRE1C variant was associated with V-gene and J-gene trimming of TCR beta chains, and the association was replicated in an independent cohort. In this cohort, only TCR beta chains were sequenced, and detectable features were limited by the absence of alpha or paired-chain data. Most TCR sequences were seen in very few donors, while some public TCRs were found in many individuals.

CDR1 ENHRY and CDR2 SYGVKD are derived from the germline V gene. V was cut back by 8 bases and J by 3 bases, leaving a gap of 7 bases between them. CDR3 length: 12 amino acids, cysteine to phenylalanine. The kept DNA is CDR3 alone, 36 bases in frame from the first base. Library preparation was by the immunoSEQ multiplex PCR assay. For the multiplex PCR, a mixture combining 60 forward primers for TCR Vbeta segments and 13 reverse primers for TCR Jbeta segments was used. The CDR3 region of rearranged TCR beta genes was amplified from genomic DNA with a multiplex PCR assay. On the Illumina HiSeq System, the amplified TCR beta libraries were sequenced as 87-base-pair reads. The authors' analysis ran thus. A later analysis counted approximately 76 million unique TCR beta chains across the 640 or so repertoires, and 10 million to 11 million of these chains were shared by at least two donors. Raw reads were error-corrected and collapsed into unique sequences with a nearest-neighbor algorithm that merged closely related sequences to remove PCR and sequencing errors. CDR3 sequences were aligned to IMGT reference sequences to assign V, D and J gene segments. For a sequence to be retained, a match of at least six nucleotides was required to both a V gene segment and a J gene segment. Rearrangements were classified as productive when the CDR3 lacked stop codons and remained in frame with V and J, and all other rearrangements were classified as non-productive. CDR3 was defined by IMGT convention, running from the second conserved V-encoded cysteine to the conserved J-encoded phenylalanine. Sequences without an unambiguous match to a single V gene segment were excluded from the earlier analysis of a few hundred of the donors. An earlier analysis of a few hundred of the donors called V segments functional above 56.7% productive rearrangements and segregating when the between-donor standard deviation exceeded 5%. A statistical classification framework was built for diagnosing cytomegalovirus status from the catalog of TCR beta chain sequences. A later analysis assigned V and J genes by comparing TCR nucleotide sequences with IMGT/GENE-DB human TR gene sequences. A later analysis assigned CDR3 sequences and most-parsimonious VDJ recombination scenarios with the TCRdist pipeline. In a later analysis, every TCR beta chain was defined by the combination of its CDR3 amino acid sequence and its V-gene family, and reads without a unique V-gene family were dropped. As a way to deal with suspected cross-contamination and a sequencing artifact, a later analysis dropped hundreds of nucleotide sequences that were highly shared and had low generation probability. A later analysis calculated a clonal expansion index for each public chain from normalized within-repertoire ranks of inferred template counts. Generation probabilities in a later analysis came from a VDJ recombination model fitted to out-of-frame rearrangements, and those results were checked against IGoR. In a later analysis, hypergeometric tests were used to score TCR-TCR, TCR-HLA and TCR-CMV co-occurrence, with a repertoire-size bias correction applied to TCR pairs. False discovery rates were estimated in a later analysis by permuting HLA or CMV assignments 20 times. In a later analysis, co-occurring TCRs were grouped using DBSCAN, with TCRdist sequence similarity added in when clustering inside HLA-allele-positive subsets. Repertoires with fewer than 30,000 or more than 120,000 public chains were left out of co-occurrence clustering, as were five repertoires with anomalous nucleotide sharing. Sourced from immuneACCESS, this table was stored by TCRdb with only in-frame sequences that have V and J called. A share of the clones is absent; for the studies checked, an unresolved V gene accounts for under half, and the remainder has no known explanation. That table is the source of V, J and clone size, and D and trimming were worked out from the DNA. This sample's listing comprises around 130,000 clones. The ten largest clones add up to 1.5% to 1.8% of the sample.

The cohort was made up of roughly 670 healthy bone marrow donors. At the time of sampling, all cohort members were nominally healthy, though unrecorded immune exposures were likely present. The donor was CMV seronegative and was included in the group of about 400 seronegative cohort members. Every donor gave a peripheral blood sample, and the peripheral blood mononuclear cells from that sample were used for TCR beta sequencing. The Qiagen DNeasy Blood Extraction Kit was used to extract genomic DNA from the blood cell samples. As concerns this clone: Its antigen has not been determined.

The sequence joins TRBV10-3 to TRBJ2-2; the D region possibly corresponds to TRBD1 (6 bases align). This clonotype originated in a middle-aged woman in good health and CMV-seronegative. Sequencing used PBMCs. The nucleotides are TGTGCCATCGCAGGGGACACCGGGGAGCTGTTTTTT. Its translation is CAIAGDTGELFF.